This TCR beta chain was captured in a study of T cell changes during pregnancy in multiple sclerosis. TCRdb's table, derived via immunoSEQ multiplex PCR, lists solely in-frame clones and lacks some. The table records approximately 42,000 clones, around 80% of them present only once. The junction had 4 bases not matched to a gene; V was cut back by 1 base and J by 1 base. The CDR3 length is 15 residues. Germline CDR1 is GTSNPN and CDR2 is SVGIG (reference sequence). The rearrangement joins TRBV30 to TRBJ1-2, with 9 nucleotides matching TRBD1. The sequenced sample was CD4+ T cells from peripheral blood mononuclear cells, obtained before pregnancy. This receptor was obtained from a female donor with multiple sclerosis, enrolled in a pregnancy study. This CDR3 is CAWSGGTGYNYGYTF. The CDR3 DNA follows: TGTGCCTGGAGTGGAGGGACAGGGTATAACTATGGCTACACCTTC.